A single sample is the source of the 23 T cell receptor beta chains below, sequenced in a study of T-cell memory formation after mild COVID-19 (dated by TCRdb to the early 2020s). Receptor amplification or capture employed 5' RACE. The listed sequencing device is Illumina NovaSeq 6000. TCRdb reprocessed the public reads (quality trimming at Q25 with fastp, clone calling with MiXCR) and kept in-frame beta chains. A single entry per CDR3 protein holds the most common genes and DNA from its merged rows. The table for this sample lists under 400,000 distinct CDR3 sequences; around 27% of them were counted only once. The ten largest clones represent about 14% of the sample. The sample taken for sequencing was PBMCs or a T cell subset sorted from them (not recorded which). The receptors shown here come from an adult woman who had mild COVID-19 (a few samples of this study predate the infection). The sample titles of this study are shuffled in the database, so cell type and time point are left out; the donor was told from shared clones.

This clonotype was counted between two and nine times. The CDR3 is CASSIDGGNMNTEAFF. The CDR3 DNA reads TGTGCCAGTAGTATAGATGGGGGGAACATGAACACTGAAGCTTTCTTT. The gene calls are TRBV19 and TRBJ1-1; maybe TRBD1 (5 bases). This CDR3 has 16 residues. CDR1 and CDR2 (germline): LNHDA, SQIVND (reference sequence). Trimming removed 0 bases from V and 0 bases from J, with 11 bases in between.

In DNA, the CDR3 is TGTGCCAGTAGTGCCCACAGGGGAGCTTTCTTT. Protein product: CASSAHRGAFF. This chain links TRBV19 with TRBJ1-1, with 7 positions matching TRBD1. V dropped 5 bases and J dropped 10; count of bases not matched to a gene: 4. The CDR3 totals 11 residues. Germline CDR1 reads LNHDA; CDR2 reads SQIVND (reference sequence).

This clonotype appeared a few times. V is TRBV21-1 and J is TRBJ2-1. TRBV21-1 is designated a pseudogene. The CDR3 contains 14 residues. For the CDR3, the DNA is TGTGCCAGCAGCACGACCACGCAGAACAATGAGCAGTTCTTC. This translates into CASSTTTQNNEQFF.

J is TRBJ1-3 and V is TRBV20-1; 9 nucleotides line up with TRBD1. The CDR3 is made up of 15 amino acids. J lost 0 bases, V lost 5 bases, and 5 bases had no gene match. Germline V gene lookup returns CDR1 DFQATT and CDR2 SNEGSKA (reference sequence). As DNA, the CDR3 is TGCAGTGCTGGGGACAGGGCGAGCTCTGGAAACACCATATATTTT. This codes for CSAGDRASSGNTIYF.

J is TRBJ1-2 and V is TRBV5-1; TRBD1 matches at 9 bases. Per the germline V gene, CDR1 is SGHRS and CDR2 is YFSETQ. The trim removed 0 bases at V and 4 bases at J, leaving 4 bases unmatched. CDR3 length: 15 amino acids. The CDR3 protein is CASSLGTGEGYGYTF. DNA for the CDR3: TGCGCCAGCAGCTTGGGGACAGGGGAAGGCTATGGCTACACCTTC. The full variable domain, rest sourced from reference TRBV5-1 and TRBJ1-2, is KAGVTQTPRYLIKTRGQQVTLSCSPISGHRSVSWYQQTPGQGLQFLFEYFSETQRNKGNFPGRFSGRQFSNSRSEMNVSTLELGDSALYLCASSLGTGEGYGYTFGSGTRLTVV.

V usage is TRBV28 and J usage is TRBJ1-4; TRBD1 might be the D (5 bases). The CDR3 has 12 amino acids. The V gene's germline CDR1 is MDHEN and CDR2 SYDVKM. The ends were cut back, 5 bases at V and 12 bases at J, with 13 bases in the middle. In nucleotides, the CDR3 is TGTGCCAGCAGTCTCCTAGGGACGGAACTGTTTTTT. Its translation is CASSLLGTELFF.

Concerning this clonotype itself: One junction end disagrees with the germline gene, perhaps due to a read error. This chain uses TRBV3-1 with TRBJ2-1; D possibly corresponds to TRBD1 (6 bases). Germline V gene lookup returns CDR1 LGHDT and CDR2 YNNKEL (reference sequence). This CDR3 is built from 13 residues. CDR3 sequence: CASSQQGWNEQLF. CDR3 DNA sequence: TGTGCCAGCAGCCAACAGGGGTGGAATGAGCAGTTATTC.

This clonotype has only a few counts. The CDR3 reads CATSRGTGANTGELFF. Here the CDR3 DNA reads TGTGCCACCAGCAGAGGAACAGGGGCGAACACCGGGGAGCTGTTTTTT. This sequence joins TRBV15 and TRBJ2-2, with 7 bases matching TRBD1. CDR3 length equals 16 residues. Germline loops: CDR1 LNHNV, CDR2 YYDKDF (reference sequence). The V segment lost 1 base and the J segment 0 bases; nucleotides outside the gene matches: 2.

In DNA form, the CDR3 reads TGTGCCAGCAGCTCGAGGCAGGGGGCTGAAGCTTTCTTT. It encodes CASSSRQGAEAFF. The chain combines TRBV5-6 with TRBJ1-1; 7 nucleotides align to TRBD1. The CDR3 totals 13 residues. The V gene end was trimmed by 3 bases and the J gene end by 6 bases; junction bases not matched to a gene: 5. Germline V lookup: CDR1 SGHDT, CDR2 YYEEEE.

This clonotype was observed many times. The V and J genes are TRBV20-1 and TRBJ2-7; D might be TRBD1 or TRBD2, each matching 6 bases. V gave up 6 bases and J gave up 4 bases, with 10 bases separating them. Germline CDR1 and CDR2: DFQATT and SNEGSKA (reference sequence). The CDR3 is made up of 11 amino acids. CDR3 nucleotides: TGCAGTGCCTTAGGGGGGTACGAGCAGTACTTC. This translates into CSALGGYEQYF.

J is TRBJ2-7 and V is TRBV6-1; D gene uncertain. V gave up 8 bases and J gave up 6 bases, with 11 bases separating them. Germline CDR1 MNHNS, CDR2 SASEGT. The CDR3 loop spans 11 amino acids. The DNA for the CDR3 is TGTGCCAGCGGGTTATGGGGCGAGCAGTACTTC. This gives the protein CASGLWGEQYF.

This clonotype was counted between two and nine times. The genes are TRBV29-1 and TRBJ2-3; 8 bases are shared with TRBD1. Germline CDR1 is SQVTM and CDR2 is ANQGSEA. V lost 5 bases to trimming and J lost 2 bases; unmatched junction nucleotides: 9. The length of the CDR3 is 15 residues. This CDR3 reads CSVHRGNLLTDTQYF. For the CDR3, the DNA is TGCAGCGTTCACAGGGGGAATCTTCTCACAGATACGCAGTATTTT.

This clonotype has a handful of counts. The chain links TRBV4-3 to TRBJ1-1; D perhaps matches TRBD1 (5 bases). Looked up from germline, CDR1 is LGHNA and CDR2 is YSLEER. The CDR3 is 16 residues long. The V gene lost 0 bases and the J gene lost 0 bases, with 11 bases spanning the gap. The chain's CDR3 is CASSQDFAGMNTEAFF. In nucleotides, the CDR3 is TGCGCCAGCAGCCAAGATTTCGCAGGGATGAACACTGAAGCTTTCTTT.

The sample holds a few counts of this clonotype. The chain employs TRBV12-3 or TRBV12-4 and TRBJ1-5; 7 bases are shared with TRBD1. The CDR3 contains 15 residues. J lost 7 bases, V lost 2 bases, and 8 bases had no gene match. CDR3 protein: CASSLRGGGKQPQHF. The CDR3 coding sequence is TGTGCCAGCAGTTTACGAGGGGGCGGTAAGCAGCCCCAGCATTTT.

The chain carries TRBV12-3 or TRBV12-4 and TRBJ2-1; 9 bases are a match to TRBD1. The V segment lost 6 bases and the J segment 2 bases; nucleotides outside the gene matches: 2. This CDR3 comprises 14 residues. CDR3 sequence reads: CASRGTGTYNEQFF. CDR3 bases: TGTGCCAGCAGGGGGACAGGGACCTACAATGAGCAGTTCTTC.

This chain connects TRBV4-2 to TRBJ1-2; D call uncertain. The CDR3 runs 14 residues. Trimming left V 1 base short and J 6 bases short, with 12 bases between. Germline V gives CDR1 LGHNA, CDR2 YNFKEQ. CDR3 amino acids: CASSQGSGVNGYTF. The CDR3 DNA reads as TGTGCCAGCAGCCAAGGGAGCGGGGTTAATGGCTACACCTTC.

This chain joins TRBV10-3 and TRBJ1-1, with D unresolved. V was clipped by 2 bases and J by 0 bases, with 7 bases between them. CDR1 ENHRY and CDR2 SYGVKD come from the germline V gene. The CDR3 extends over 14 amino acids. The CDR3 here is CAISEGRMNTEAFF. For the CDR3, the DNA is TGTGCCATCAGTGAGGGACGGATGAACACTGAAGCTTTCTTT.

The CDR3 loop is CSAQGSGVANSPLHF. The CDR3 DNA reads as TGCAGTGCTCAAGGATCAGGCGTAGCAAATTCACCCCTCCACTTT. The chain employs TRBV20-1 and TRBJ1-6; no clear D. The V and J ends lost 5 bases and 7 bases respectively, with 18 bases between them. This CDR3 is 15 amino acids long. The germline V gene has CDR1 DFQATT and CDR2 SNEGSKA (reference sequence).

The chain uses TRBV2 and TRBJ2-5; D is undetermined. The CDR3 runs 13 residues. Germline values: CDR1 SNHLY, CDR2 FYNNEI. With 0 bases removed from V and 7 bases from J, the gap between germline ends came to 9 bases. CDR3 sequence: CASSEAGWATQYF. As DNA, the CDR3 is TGTGCCAGCAGTGAAGCGGGATGGGCGACCCAGTACTTC.

This clonotype was observed once. The chain is built from TRBV21-1 and TRBJ2-7; the table calls TRBD1, which could not be checked here. TRBV21-1 is annotated as a pseudogene. The CDR3 is 16 residues long. Here the CDR3 DNA reads TGTGCCAGCGCCTACCCGTCCGGGGACAACCCCTACGAGCAGTACTTC. Protein: CASAYPSGDNPYEQYF.

The rearrangement uses TRBV4-1 and TRBJ1-6; 11 nucleotides line up with TRBD1. The CDR3 extends over 15 amino acids. The V segment lost 2 bases and the J segment 10 bases; nucleotides outside the gene matches: 4. Germline-derived CDR1 and CDR2 are MGHRA and YSYEKL. DNA of the CDR3: TGCGCCAGCAGCCAACCGGGACAGGGGGAATCACCCCTCCACTTT. It translates to CASSQPGQGESPLHF.

The table lists this clonotype with a few counts. The V gene is TRBV24-1, the J gene TRBJ1-1; TRBD1 agrees at 9 bases. Germline CDR1 and CDR2: KGHDR and SFDVKD. V shed 2 bases and J 3 bases; nucleotides not matched to a gene: 3. The CDR3 sequence is 15 residues long. The CDR3 reads CATSDSTGGDTEAFF. The CDR3 region has the DNA TGTGCCACCAGTGATTCGACAGGGGGGGACACTGAAGCTTTCTTT.

The genes are TRBV5-1 and TRBJ2-3; the match to TRBD2 covers 13 bases. Germline loops: CDR1 SGHRS, CDR2 YFSETQ. Unmatched junction bases numbered 7, after V lost 0 bases and J lost 3 bases. This CDR3 is built from 18 residues. CDR3 residues: CASSLASGTSGITDTQYF. CDR3 DNA sequence: TGCGCCAGCAGCTTGGCCAGTGGGACTAGCGGGATTACAGATACGCAGTATTTT. Full variable domain (rest looked up from reference TRBV5-1 and TRBJ2-3): KAGVTQTPRYLIKTRGQQVTLSCSPISGHRSVSWYQQTPGQGLQFLFEYFSETQRNKGNFPGRFSGRQFSNSRSEMNVSTLELGDSALYLCASSLASGTSGITDTQYFGPGTRLTVL.